A single sample is the source of the 13 T cell receptor beta chains below, sequenced in a study of beta chain features in type 1 diabetes. Whole-study results and caveats: In every one of the four CD4+ subsets, TCRB CDR3s were moderately but significantly shorter in Type 1 diabetes patients.

The isolated RNA, all of it, was reverse transcribed, so expressed TCRB transcripts were what got sequenced. The assay was immunoSEQ multiplex PCR, and TCRdb's table has in-frame clones only and misses some. Altogether some 370,000 clones are present, 9.5% to 10% being singletons, with the ten largest covering about 0.6%. These receptors' targets are unknown. Sequencing was done on a sample of central memory CD4+ T cells from blood. The receptor source for this set is a man under 40 with type 1 diabetes.

This clone was seen only a few times. The genes are TRBV9 and TRBJ1-3; no firm D call. In germline, CDR1 is SGDLS, CDR2 YYNGEE. This CDR3 is 14 amino acids long. Deletions cut 0 bases from V and 1 base from J, with 5 bases between. CDR3 sequence: CASSVETSGNTIYF. In nucleotides, the CDR3 is TGTGCCAGCAGCGTAGAGACGTCTGGAAACACCATATATTTT.

This clone was counted between two and nine times. The chain couples TRBV2 to TRBJ2-3; possibly TRBD1 for D (5 bases). The germline V gene encodes CDR1 SNHLY and CDR2 FYNNEI. V was clipped by 6 bases and J by 5 bases, with 12 bases between them. The CDR3 consists of 13 residues. CDR3 sequence (DNA): TGTGCCAGCAGCCGGACAAGGGGAGATACGCAGTATTTT. Amino acid sequence: CASSRTRGDTQYF.

The chain uses TRBV6-5 and TRBJ1-5; 8 bases agree with TRBD1. This CDR3 is built from 15 residues. CDR1 MNHEY and CDR2 SVGAGI come from the germline V gene. V lost 9 bases, J lost 4 bases, and 11 bases stayed unmatched. The CDR3 DNA reads as TGTGCCAGTAGTATGGGACAGGCCCCTAATCAGCCCCAGCATTTT. This encodes CASSMGQAPNQPQHF.

CDR3 in amino acids: CSVGTGYSNQPQHF. The CDR3, as DNA: TGCAGCGTTGGGACAGGCTATAGCAATCAGCCCCAGCATTTT. The rearrangement joins TRBV29-1 to TRBJ1-5; 7 positions agree with TRBD1. This CDR3 is built from 14 residues. Germline V gene data show CDR1 as SQVTM and CDR2 as ANQGSEA. The V and J ends lost 4 bases and 0 bases, in that order; junction bases with no gene match: 3.

This chain links TRBV7-6 with TRBJ2-1; D is perhaps TRBD1 or TRBD2 (5 bases each). The CDR3 sequence is 16 residues long. Per the germline V gene, CDR1 is SGHVS and CDR2 is FNYEAQ. The V end was cut by 5 bases, the J end by 0 bases, with 14 bases between. The DNA for the CDR3 is TGTGCCAGCAGCAGGGACCTATCCACCTCCTACAATGAGCAGTTCTTC. Translation gives CASSRDLSTSYNEQFF.

This clone was seen many times. The chain employs TRBV7-2 and TRBJ2-1; no clear D gene. The germline V gene has CDR1 SGHTA and CDR2 FQGNSA. The ends were cut back, 3 bases at V and 8 bases at J, with 5 bases in the middle. This CDR3 is built from 11 residues. The CDR3 sequence: CASSLRYEQFF. CDR3 nucleotide sequence: TGTGCCAGCAGCTTGAGGTATGAGCAGTTCTTC.

This clone has a handful of counts. The rearrangement links TRBV5-8 to TRBJ2-1; 10 positions agree with TRBD1. This CDR3 is built from 17 residues. The germline gives CDR1 SGHTS, CDR2 YDEGEE. V was pared by 6 bases and J by 0 bases, with 9 bases of the junction left unmatched. DNA for the CDR3: TGTGCCAGCACCTCGGGACAGGGGTTAATCTCCTACAATGAGCAGTTCTTC. It codes for CASTSGQGLISYNEQFF.

The chain joins TRBV5-6 to TRBJ2-1; D ambiguous. The CDR3 has 15 amino acids. Trimming removed 2 bases from V and 0 bases from J, with 9 bases in between. Per the germline V gene, CDR1 is SGHDT and CDR2 is YYEEEE. This CDR3 is CASSFGGTSYNEQFF. For the CDR3, the DNA is TGTGCCAGCAGCTTCGGCGGTACCTCCTACAATGAGCAGTTCTTC.

The chain carries TRBV28 and TRBJ1-1; TRBD1 agrees at 8 bases. In germline, CDR1 is MDHEN, CDR2 SYDVKM. V shed 4 bases, J shed 1 base, and the junction held 2 bases outside the gene matches. The CDR3 is made up of 14 amino acids. In nucleotides, the CDR3 is TGTGCCAGCAGTTGGGACAGGCAGAACACTGAAGCTTTCTTT. Amino acids: CASSWDRQNTEAFF.

As regards this clone: A much larger clone lies one base from this, so it may be a read error. CDR3 sequence: CAISEIYEQYF. CDR3 coding DNA: TGTGCCATCAGTGAGATCTACGAGCAGTACTTC. The V gene is TRBV10-3, the J gene TRBJ2-7; D not certain. CDR1 and CDR2 (germline): ENHRY, SYGVKD. This CDR3 comprises 11 residues. V shed 2 bases and J shed 3 bases, with 2 bases lying between them.

The rearrangement uses TRBV6-1 and TRBJ2-4; no reliable D call. The CDR3 runs to 13 residues. In germline, CDR1 is MNHNS, CDR2 SASEGT. Trimming cost V 5 bases and J 15 bases, with 20 bases left between them. The CDR3 coding sequence is TGTGCCAGCAGTTCCCCGGCCCTCGGGTCTGCGTACTTC. As protein: CASSSPALGSAYF.

V gene TRBV27 combines with J gene TRBJ2-1, with 12 nucleotides matching TRBD2. The germline gives CDR1 MNHEY, CDR2 SMNVEV (reference sequence). The J segment lost 6 bases and the V segment lost 6 bases, leaving 6 bases of the junction unmatched. CDR3 length: 15 residues. CDR3 amino acids: CASRLAGGNSNEQFF. CDR3 coding DNA: TGTGCCAGCAGACTAGCGGGAGGAAATTCCAATGAGCAGTTCTTC.

This clone has more than one count but fewer than ten. The chain has TRBV10-3 and TRBJ1-5; TRBD1 aligns across 9 bases. There are 15 residues in the CDR3. Germline assignment: CDR1 ENHRY and CDR2 SYGVKD. With V trimmed by 7 bases and J by 3 bases, 7 bases remained unmatched. DNA for the CDR3: TGTGCCATCACGTTGGACAGGGGCATCAATCAGCCCCAGCATTTT. Its protein product is CAITLDRGINQPQHF.